Following are 19 T cell receptor beta chains from one sample sequenced in a study of T cells in Graves' hyperthyroidism and ophthalmopathy. Amplified TCR beta CDR3 regions came from RNA transcripts. First-round RT-PCR targeting the TCR CDR3 was performed with the HTBI primer set. MiXCR was run by TCRdb on the multiplex PCR reads, yielding one entry per CDR3 protein. This sample has a few hundred thousand distinct CDR3 sequences, with roughly 16% found just once. The sequenced material came from blood. These TCRs come from a woman aged 35 to 49 with Graves' ophthalmopathy.

This clonotype was recorded a few times. In DNA, the CDR3 is TGCAGCGTTCAGGGGGCTATCTCCTACGAGCAGTACTTC. As protein: CSVQGAISYEQYF. The rearrangement uses TRBV29-1 and TRBJ2-7; TRBD1 matches at 8 bases. The CDR3 extends over 13 amino acids. Germline V gene data show CDR1 as SQVTM and CDR2 as ANQGSEA. V dropped 5 bases and J dropped 0; count of bases not matched to a gene: 3.

A remark on this clonotype: A read error may account for a junction end that differs from germline. V is TRBV29-1 and J is TRBJ2-5; 10 bases line up with TRBD2. This CDR3 is 18 amino acids long. Germline-derived CDR1 and CDR2 are SQVTM and ANQGSEA. In DNA form, the CDR3 reads TGCGGCGTTGTTTTCGGACTAGCGGATGGAGGTTGGCAAGAGACCCAGTACTTC. This encodes CGVVFGLADGGWQETQYF.

This clonotype has ten or more counts. This sequence joins TRBV6-2 or TRBV6-3 and TRBJ2-5; TRBD2 matches at 11 bases. The CDR3 spans 15 residues. The germline V gene has CDR1 MNHEY and CDR2 SVGEGT. Trimming removed 7 bases from V and 5 bases from J; junction bases left unmatched: 9. In DNA form, the CDR3 reads TGTGCCAGCACTTCACCGGGACTAGCGGCGGAGACCCAGTACTTC. It is translated as CASTSPGLAAETQYF.

This clonotype was counted only a few times. The V and J genes are TRBV19 and TRBJ1-5; 7 nucleotides match TRBD1. Germline values: CDR1 LNHDA, CDR2 SQIVND (reference sequence). The CDR3 loop spans 13 amino acids. V lost 3 bases and J lost 7; bases outside the gene matches: 3. The CDR3 nucleotides read TGTGCCAGTAGTATTGACAGGGACCAGCCCCAGCATTTT. Protein: CASSIDRDQPQHF.

This clonotype was seen a handful of times. The rearrangement links TRBV5-1 to TRBJ2-1; D not resolved. Germline V CDR1 and CDR2: SGHRS, YFSETQ. V lost 0 bases to trimming and J lost 8 bases, with 9 bases between them. There are 13 residues in the CDR3. The CDR3: CASSLDAADEQFF. CDR3 sequence (DNA): TGCGCCAGCAGCTTGGACGCTGCAGATGAGCAGTTCTTC.

Ten or more counts support this clonotype. V is TRBV5-1 and J is TRBJ2-7; TRBD1 matches at 7 bases. The CDR3 is 15 amino acids. CDR1 is SGHRS, CDR2 YFSETQ, per germline. V was clipped by 1 base and J by 1 base; unmatched bases: 5. The CDR3 DNA is TGCGCCAGCAGCTTGTTAGGGGGCACGTCCTACGAGCAGTACTTC. Translated: CASSLLGGTSYEQYF.

The chain recombines TRBV11-2 with TRBJ2-3, with no clear D. The V gene's germline CDR1 is SGHAT and CDR2 FQNNGV. This CDR3 has 16 residues. The V and J ends lost 4 bases and 2 bases respectively, with 16 bases between them. CDR3 protein: CASSSVTASVTDTQYF. As DNA, the CDR3 is TGTGCCAGCAGCTCGGTAACAGCCTCCGTCACAGATACGCAGTATTTT.

This clonotype was detected ten times or more. This chain joins TRBV6-2 or TRBV6-3 and TRBJ2-1; the D gene is possibly TRBD2 (6 bases). Germline lookup yields CDR1 MNHEY and CDR2 SVGEGT. V lost 0 bases and J 3 bases, leaving 9 bases between the germline ends. The length of the CDR3 is 15 residues. The CDR3 region has the DNA TGTGCCAGCAGTTACTCCGGGAGCTTCTACAATGAGCAGTTCTTC. Its protein product is CASSYSGSFYNEQFF.

The CDR3 DNA reads TGTGCCAGTAGTACGGGAACCTCCTACAATGAGCAGTTCTTC. Translation gives CASSTGTSYNEQFF. The rearrangement uses TRBV19 and TRBJ2-1; maybe TRBD2 (5 bases). V was shortened by 4 bases and J by 0 bases, with 7 bases between the two germline ends. This CDR3 spans 14 amino acids. From germline, CDR1 is LNHDA and CDR2 SQIVND (reference sequence).

This clonotype has at least ten counts. The chain links TRBV16 to TRBJ2-1; the D gene is possibly TRBD1 (5 bases). Per the germline V gene, CDR1 is KGHSY and CDR2 is FQNENV. CDR3 size: 15 residues. Trimming removed 4 bases at V and 2 bases at J, with 12 bases between. The DNA of the CDR3 is TGTGCCAGCAGCCCACAGGTTGGGCCCTACAATGAGCAGTTCTTC. It translates to CASSPQVGPYNEQFF.

This clonotype came up many times. This rearrangement joins TRBV2 to TRBJ2-1; 10 bases match TRBD2. V trimming: 2 bases; J trimming: 9 bases; junction bases outside the gene matches: 10. The CDR3 is 16 residues long. From germline, CDR1 is SNHLY and CDR2 FYNNEI. CDR3 sequence: CASSEIAGGPRGEQFF. CDR3 bases: TGTGCCAGCAGTGAAATAGCGGGAGGCCCGAGGGGTGAGCAGTTCTTC. The full variable domain, rest sourced from reference TRBV2 and TRBJ2-1, is EPEVTQTPSHQVTQMGQEVILRCVPISNHLYFYWYRQILGQKVEFLVSFYNNEISEKSEIFDDQFSVERPDGSNFTLKIRSTKLEDSAMYFCASSEIAGGPRGEQFFGPGTRLTVL.

Many counts were recorded for this clonotype. The genes are TRBV7-8 and TRBJ2-2, with 9 nucleotides matching TRBD2. Looked up from germline, CDR1 is SGHVS and CDR2 is FQNEAQ. Losses at the gene ends were 7 bases for V and 6 bases for J; bases not matched to a gene: 9. The CDR3 is made up of 15 amino acids. The CDR3 region is CASIISGSIAGELFF. The CDR3 DNA reads TGTGCCAGCATTATTAGCGGGAGCATTGCCGGGGAGCTGTTTTTT.

Only a few counts were recorded for this clonotype. The genes are TRBV5-1 and TRBJ2-6, with D perhaps TRBD1 or TRBD2 (5 bases each). CDR1 is SGHRS, CDR2 YFSETQ, per germline. The CDR3 totals 16 residues. The germline V and J ends were trimmed by 2 bases and 4 bases, with 13 bases remaining between them. For the CDR3, the DNA is TGCGCCAGCAGCTTCGGGGACCCTGGAGGGGCCAACGTCCTGACTTTC. It encodes CASSFGDPGGANVLTF.

The V gene is TRBV3-1, the J gene TRBJ2-1; TRBD2 matches at 9 bases. CDR1 and CDR2 from the germline V gene are LGHDT and YNNKEL (reference sequence). The CDR3 sequence is 16 residues long. Unmatched junction bases numbered 9, after V lost 5 bases and J lost 4 bases. The DNA of the CDR3 is TGTGCCAGCAGCTTAGCTGGGGCGGGGGGGTACAATGAGCAGTTCTTC. Its protein is CASSLAGAGGYNEQFF.

This clonotype has at least ten counts. This rearrangement joins TRBV7-9 to TRBJ1-1; 7 bases are shared with TRBD1. Germline V gene lookup returns CDR1 SEHNR and CDR2 FQNEAQ (reference sequence). V trimming: 3 bases; J trimming: 1 base; junction bases outside the gene matches: 5. This CDR3 has 15 amino acids. CDR3 protein: CASSFPGQQNTEAFF. DNA for the CDR3: TGTGCCAGCAGCTTCCCGGGACAGCAGAACACTGAAGCTTTCTTT.

The V call is TRBV4-2, the J call TRBJ1-5; D is uncertain. Germline V lookup: CDR1 LGHNA, CDR2 YNFKEQ. The CDR3 length is 13 residues. Trimming took 2 bases from V and 3 from J, leaving 5 bases between them. The CDR3 reads CASSQSLNQPQHF. For the CDR3, the DNA is TGTGCCAGCAGCCAATCCCTCAATCAGCCCCAGCATTTT.

In this sample, this clonotype turned up a few times. This chain connects TRBV19 to TRBJ1-2; D gene uncertain. CDR3 length equals 17 residues. Germline CDR1 reads LNHDA; CDR2 reads SQIVND (reference sequence). V was cut by 4 bases and J by 4 bases, with 22 bases left in between. CDR3 DNA: TGTGCCAGTAGTACGACCGCGGCTGATGTCAGCAGCTATGGCTACACCTTC. This gives the protein CASSTTAADVSSYGYTF.

This clonotype was seen repeatedly, ten times or more. The chain uses TRBV7-8 and TRBJ2-5; D is ambiguous. Looked up from germline, CDR1 is SGHVS and CDR2 is FQNEAQ. Trimming took off 5 bases at V and 4 bases at J, with 14 bases between the two ends. The CDR3 length is 14 residues. The CDR3 here is CASSPIFVGETQYF. The CDR3 DNA reads TGTGCCAGCAGCCCCATTTTCGTCGGAGAGACCCAGTACTTC.

The V gene is TRBV6-2 or TRBV6-3, the J gene TRBJ1-2; a weak D match, TRBD1 (5 bases). Between the trimmed V and J ends, which lost 0 bases and 8 bases, there was a span of 10 bases. This CDR3 is 13 amino acids long. Germline lookup yields CDR1 MNHEY and CDR2 SVGEGT. The CDR3 loop is CASSYSTVVGYTF. In nucleotides, the CDR3 is TGTGCCAGCAGTTACTCGACAGTAGTCGGCTACACCTTC.